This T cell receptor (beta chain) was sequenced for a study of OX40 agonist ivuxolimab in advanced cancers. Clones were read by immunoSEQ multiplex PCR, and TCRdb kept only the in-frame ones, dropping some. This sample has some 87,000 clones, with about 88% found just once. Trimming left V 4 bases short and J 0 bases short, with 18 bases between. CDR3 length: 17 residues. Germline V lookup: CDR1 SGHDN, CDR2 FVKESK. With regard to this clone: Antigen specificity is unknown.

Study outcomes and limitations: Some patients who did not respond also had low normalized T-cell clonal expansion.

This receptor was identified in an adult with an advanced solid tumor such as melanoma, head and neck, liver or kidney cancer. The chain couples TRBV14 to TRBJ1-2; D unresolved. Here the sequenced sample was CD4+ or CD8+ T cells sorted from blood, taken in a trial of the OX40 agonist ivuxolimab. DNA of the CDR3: TGTGCCAGCAGCCCTATCGGCGGGGAGCCATCTAACTATGGCTACACCTTC. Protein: CASSPIGGEPSNYGYTF.